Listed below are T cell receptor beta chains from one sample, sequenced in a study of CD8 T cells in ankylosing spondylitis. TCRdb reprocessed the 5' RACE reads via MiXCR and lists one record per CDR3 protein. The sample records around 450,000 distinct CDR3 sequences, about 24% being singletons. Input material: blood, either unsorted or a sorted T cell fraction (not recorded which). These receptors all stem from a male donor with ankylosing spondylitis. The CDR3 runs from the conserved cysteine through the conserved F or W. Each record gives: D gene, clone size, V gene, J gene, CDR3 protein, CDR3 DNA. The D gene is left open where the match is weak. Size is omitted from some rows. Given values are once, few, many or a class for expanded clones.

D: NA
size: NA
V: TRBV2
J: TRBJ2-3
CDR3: CASSALADTQYF
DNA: TGTGCCAGCAGTGCCCTAGCGGATACGCAGTATTTT

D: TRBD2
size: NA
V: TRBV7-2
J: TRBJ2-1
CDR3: CASSLAPQTSGRRNEQFF
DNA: TGTGCCAGCAGCTTAGCGCCCCAGACTAGCGGGAGAAGGAATGAGCAGTTCTTC

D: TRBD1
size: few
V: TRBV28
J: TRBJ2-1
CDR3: CASSLKGSAGGEFF
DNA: TGTGCCAGCAGTTTAAAAGGGTCGGCAGGGGGCGAGTTCTTC

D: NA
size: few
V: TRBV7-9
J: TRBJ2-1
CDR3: CASSLFVGSSYNEQFF
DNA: TGTGCCAGCAGCTTATTTGTAGGGTCCTCCTACAATGAGCAGTTCTTC

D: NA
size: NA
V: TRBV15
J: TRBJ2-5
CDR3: CATSGRVGPEYQETQYF
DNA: TGTGCCACCAGCGGACGAGTCGGACCAGAGTACCAAGAGACCCAGTACTTC

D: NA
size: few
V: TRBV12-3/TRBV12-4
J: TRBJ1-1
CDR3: CASTRTASNTEAFF
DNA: TGTGCCAGCACCCGGACAGCCTCGAACACTGAAGCTTTCTTT

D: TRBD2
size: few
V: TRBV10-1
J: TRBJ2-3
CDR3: CASSESISGISTDTQYF
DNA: TGCGCCAGCAGTGAGTCTATTAGCGGGATTAGCACAGATACGCAGTATTTT

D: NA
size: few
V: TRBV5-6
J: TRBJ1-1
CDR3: CASSLAGYRLYTEAFF
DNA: TGTGCCAGCAGCTTGGCTGGTTACAGGCTGTACACTGAAGCTTTCTTT

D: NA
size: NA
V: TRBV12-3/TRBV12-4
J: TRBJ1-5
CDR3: CASSSRRRGGNQPQHF
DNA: TGTGCCAGCAGTTCCAGGAGGAGGGGCGGAAATCAGCCCCAGCATTTT

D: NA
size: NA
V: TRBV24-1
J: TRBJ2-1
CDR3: CATSDYNEQFF
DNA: TGTGCCACCAGTGATTACAATGAGCAGTTCTTC

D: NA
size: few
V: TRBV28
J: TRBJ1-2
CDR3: CASRSAGRFYGYTF
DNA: TGTGCCAGCAGGTCCGCTGGCAGATTCTATGGCTACACCTTC

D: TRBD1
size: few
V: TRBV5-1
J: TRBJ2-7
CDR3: CASSRRDREYEQYF
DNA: TGCGCCAGCAGCCGCCGGGACAGGGAATACGAGCAGTACTTC

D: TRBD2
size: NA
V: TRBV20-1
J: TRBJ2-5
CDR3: CSVPTSGRFGGVQYF
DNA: TGCAGTGTTCCGACTAGCGGGAGATTTGGAGGGGTCCAGTACTTC

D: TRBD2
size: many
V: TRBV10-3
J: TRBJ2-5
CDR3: CAIRGGLAGVETQYF
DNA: TGTGCCATCAGGGGTGGACTAGCGGGAGTAGAGACCCAGTACTTC

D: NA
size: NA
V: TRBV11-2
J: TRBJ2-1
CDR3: CASSPVLGEQFF
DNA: TGTGCCAGCAGCCCCGTGCTGGGAGAGCAGTTCTTC

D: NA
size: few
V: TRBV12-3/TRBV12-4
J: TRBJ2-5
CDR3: CASSPEEETQYF
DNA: TGTGCCAGCAGTCCGGAAGAAGAGACCCAGTACTTC

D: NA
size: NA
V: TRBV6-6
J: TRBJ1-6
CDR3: CASRPEGSPLHF
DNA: TGTGCCAGCAGGCCAGAGGGATCACCCCTCCACTTT

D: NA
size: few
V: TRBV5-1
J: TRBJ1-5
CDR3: CASSLGLGSNQPQHF
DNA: TGCGCCAGCAGCTTGGGGCTGGGGAGCAATCAGCCCCAGCATTTT

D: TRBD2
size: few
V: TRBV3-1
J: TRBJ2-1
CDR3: CASSQGPGTSRNEQFF
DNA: TGTGCCAGCAGCCAAGGCCCCGGGACTAGCCGCAATGAGCAGTTCTTC

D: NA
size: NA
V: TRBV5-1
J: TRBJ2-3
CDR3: CASNEVASTDTQYF
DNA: TGCGCCAGCAATGAAGTTGCTAGCACAGATACGCAGTATTTT

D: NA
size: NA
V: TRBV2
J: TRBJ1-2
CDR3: CASSPRTAPGRGYTF
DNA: TGTGCCAGCAGCCCCAGGACAGCCCCAGGTCGGGGCTACACCTTC

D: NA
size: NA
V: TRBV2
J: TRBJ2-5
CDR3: CASLYYGQETQYF
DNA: TGTGCCAGCCTCTACTACGGACAAGAGACCCAGTACTTC

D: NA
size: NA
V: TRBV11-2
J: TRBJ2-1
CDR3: CASSLTGDYLYNEQFF
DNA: TGTGCCAGCAGCTTAACGGGAGATTACTTATACAATGAGCAGTTCTTC

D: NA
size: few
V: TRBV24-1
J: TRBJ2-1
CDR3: CATSSSDLLGEQFF
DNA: TGTGCCACCAGTTCCTCGGACCTCCTGGGTGAGCAGTTCTTC

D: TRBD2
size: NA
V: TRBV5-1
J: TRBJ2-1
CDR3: CASSLGAGGGDEQFF
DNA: TGCGCCAGCAGCTTGGGGGCGGGAGGCGGCGATGAGCAGTTCTTC

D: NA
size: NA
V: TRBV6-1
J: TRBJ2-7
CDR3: CASQTLFSYEQYF
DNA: TGTGCCAGCCAGACTTTGTTCTCCTACGAGCAGTACTTC

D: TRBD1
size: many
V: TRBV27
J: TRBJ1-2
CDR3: CASRGTATNYGYTF
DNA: TGTGCCAGCAGGGGGACAGCTACTAACTATGGCTACACCTTC

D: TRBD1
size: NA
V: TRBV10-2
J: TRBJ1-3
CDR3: CASRPTGAGNTIYF
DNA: TGCGCCAGCAGGCCGACAGGGGCTGGAAACACCATATATTTT

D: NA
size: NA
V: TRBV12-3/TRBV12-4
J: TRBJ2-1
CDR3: CASILGGADVALPSYNEQFF
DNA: TGTGCCAGCATCCTCGGCGGGGCGGACGTGGCCCTCCCCTCCTACAATGAGCAGTTCTTC

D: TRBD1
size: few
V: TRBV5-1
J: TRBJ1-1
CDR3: CASSLVQGQGDTNTEAFF
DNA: TGCGCCAGCAGCTTGGTCCAGGGACAGGGGGATACGAACACTGAAGCTTTCTTT

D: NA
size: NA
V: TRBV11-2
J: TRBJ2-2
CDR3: CASSFPRLMNTGELFF
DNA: TGTGCCAGCAGCTTCCCTAGACTCATGAACACCGGGGAGCTGTTTTTT

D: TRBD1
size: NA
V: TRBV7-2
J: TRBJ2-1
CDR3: CASSFPQGAYNEQFF
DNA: TGTGCCAGCAGCTTTCCACAGGGGGCTTACAATGAGCAGTTCTTC

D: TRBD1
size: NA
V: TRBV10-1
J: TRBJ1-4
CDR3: CASSEGVGTGEEKLFF
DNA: TGCGCCAGCAGTGAAGGCGTGGGGACAGGGGAAGAAAAACTGTTTTTT

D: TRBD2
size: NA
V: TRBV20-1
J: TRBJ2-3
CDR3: CSARPSGETDTQYF
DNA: TGCAGTGCTAGGCCTAGCGGGGAGACAGATACGCAGTATTTT

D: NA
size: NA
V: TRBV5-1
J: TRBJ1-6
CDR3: CASSSLGRGTNSPLHF
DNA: TGCGCCAGCAGCTCGCTGGGCAGGGGAACAAATTCACCCCTCCACTTT

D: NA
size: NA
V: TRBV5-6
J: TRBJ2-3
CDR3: CASSLSGPSTDTQYF
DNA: TGTGCCAGCAGCTTGTCGGGACCTAGCACAGATACGCAGTATTTT

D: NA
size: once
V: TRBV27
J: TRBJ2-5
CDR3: CASSPRGRWETQYF
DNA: TGTGCCAGCAGTCCTCGGGGCCGTTGGGAGACCCAGTACTTC

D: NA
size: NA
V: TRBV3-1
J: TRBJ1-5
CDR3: CASSPGRRNNQPQHF
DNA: TGTGCCAGCAGCCCAGGACGACGGAACAATCAGCCCCAGCATTTT

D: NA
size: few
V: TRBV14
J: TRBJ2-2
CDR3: CASSPRLTNTGELFF
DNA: TGTGCCAGCAGCCCGCGCTTGACGAACACCGGGGAGCTGTTTTTT

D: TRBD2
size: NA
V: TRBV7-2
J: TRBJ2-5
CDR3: CASSLALMGGMAQETQYF
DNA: TGTGCCAGCAGCTTAGCGCTAATGGGAGGGATGGCCCAAGAGACCCAGTACTTC

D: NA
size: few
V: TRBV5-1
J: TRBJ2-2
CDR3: CASTKGVTGELFF
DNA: TGCGCCAGCACCAAGGGGGTCACCGGGGAGCTGTTTTTT

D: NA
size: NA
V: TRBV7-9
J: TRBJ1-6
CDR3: CASSLDAALTLHF
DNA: TGTGCCAGCAGCTTAGATGCGGCCCTCACCCTCCACTTT

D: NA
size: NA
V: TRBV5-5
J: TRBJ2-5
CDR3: CASNLRVGETQYF
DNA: TGTGCCAGCAACTTGAGGGTAGGAGAGACCCAGTACTTC

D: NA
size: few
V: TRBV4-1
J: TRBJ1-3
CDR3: CASSQDTAQNVGAPSGNTIYF
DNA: TGCGCCAGCAGCCAAGATACGGCGCAGAACGTCGGGGCGCCCTCTGGAAACACCATATATTTT

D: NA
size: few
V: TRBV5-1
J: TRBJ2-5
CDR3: CASSPDVGQETQYF
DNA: TGCGCCAGCTCCCCAGATGTTGGCCAAGAGACCCAGTACTTC

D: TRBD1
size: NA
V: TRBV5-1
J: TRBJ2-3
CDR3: CASSTPGDRGRSSTDTQYF
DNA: TGCGCCAGCAGCACGCCGGGAGACAGGGGGCGTTCGAGCACAGATACGCAGTATTTT

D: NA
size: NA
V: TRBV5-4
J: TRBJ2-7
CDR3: CASSYGTGYAEQYF
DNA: TGTGCCAGCAGCTACGGGACTGGGTACGCGGAGCAGTACTTC

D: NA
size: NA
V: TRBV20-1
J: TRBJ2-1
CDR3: CSALRGGYNEQFF
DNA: TGCAGTGCGCTACGTGGGGGTTACAATGAGCAGTTCTTC

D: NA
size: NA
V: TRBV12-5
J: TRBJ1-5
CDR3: CASGQHGSNQPQHF
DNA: TGTGCTAGTGGTCAACACGGGAGCAATCAGCCCCAGCATTTT

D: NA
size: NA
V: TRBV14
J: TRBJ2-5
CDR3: CASSQDGGLVETQYF
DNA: TGTGCCAGCAGCCAAGATGGGGGATTAGTGGAGACCCAGTACTTC

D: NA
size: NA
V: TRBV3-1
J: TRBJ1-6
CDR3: CASSQGGTDYNSPLHF
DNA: TGTGCCAGCAGCCAAGGGGGGACGGATTATAATTCACCCCTCCACTTT

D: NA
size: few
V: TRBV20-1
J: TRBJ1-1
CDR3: CSADRMNTEAFF
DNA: TGCAGTGCGGACCGAATGAACACTGAAGCTTTCTTT

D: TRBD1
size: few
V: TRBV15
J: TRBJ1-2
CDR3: CATSSRQGEAGYTF
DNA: TGTGCCACCAGCAGCCGACAGGGAGAGGCTGGCTACACCTTC

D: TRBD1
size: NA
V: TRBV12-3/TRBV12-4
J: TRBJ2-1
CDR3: CASSLGQGQVKRQFF
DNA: TGTGCCAGCAGTTTAGGACAGGGACAGGTCAAGAGGCAGTTCTTC